A selection of T cell receptor beta chains follows, all from one sample in a study of human T cells and chemical hapten exposure. TCRdb analysed the RACE reads with MiXCR anew, one entry per CDR3 protein. The sample has more than 250,000 distinct CDR3 sequences, about 9% seen once. Specimen: whole blood, collected in connection with sensitization to the hapten diphenylcyclopropenone (DPC). The receptors come from a middle-aged woman with alopecia areata. Some clones in this sample may be carry-over from other donors' samples. Both conserved end residues are part of each CDR3. The D gene is left open where the match is weak. Clone size is given for some rows only: seen once, a few or many times, or a class if the clone is expanded.

d_call	v_call	clone_size	j_call	cdr3_nt	cdr3_aa
-	TRBV7-2	few	TRBJ2-1	TGTGCCAGCAGCCTTGACTACTCCTACAATGAGCAGTTCTTC	CASSLDYSYNEQFF
-	TRBV9	few	TRBJ1-1	TGTGCCAGCAGCGGGATGGGGGTTGGAAACACTGAAGCTTTCTTT	CASSGMGVGNTEAFF
-	TRBV20-1	many	TRBJ1-1	TGCAGTGCTAGGGGGGTGGGTCTTGAAGCTTTCTTT	CSARGVGLEAFF
-	TRBV5-6	-	TRBJ2-5	TGTGCCAGCAGCTTGGCCCACTTC	CASSLAHF
-	TRBV12-3/TRBV12-4	once	TRBJ2-5	TGTGCCAGCAGGATCAACGGTCAAGAGACCCAGTACTTC	CASRINGQETQYF
-	TRBV4-2	-	TRBJ2-5	TGTGCCAGCAGCCAGGACGTTGGGGGAACCCAGTACTTC	CASSQDVGGTQYF
TRBD2	TRBV20-1	few	TRBJ2-3	TGCAGTGCTAGGGCGGGACTAGCTCAGGGAGATACGCAGTATTTT	CSARAGLAQGDTQYF
-	TRBV27	few	TRBJ2-1	TGTGCCAGCAGTTTAACAGGGAAGCTATCCTACAATGAGCAGTTCTTC	CASSLTGKLSYNEQFF
-	TRBV28	-	TRBJ2-1	TGTGCCAGCAGTTTAGGATATCGGCCGGGGGCCTACAATGAGCAGTTCTTC	CASSLGYRPGAYNEQFF
TRBD2	TRBV28	-	TRBJ2-7	TGTGCCAGCAGTTTAGGCGGGAGGGGGCCCTACGAGCAGTACTTC	CASSLGGRGPYEQYF
TRBD1	TRBV6-2/TRBV6-3	few	TRBJ2-7	TGTGCCAGCAGGGAAAGACAGGGAAATAGGAACACCTACGAGCAGTACTTC	CASRERQGNRNTYEQYF
-	TRBV28	few	TRBJ1-2	TGTGCCAGCAGTTTAGACCGTGCTTTGGGGAACTATGGCTACACCTTC	CASSLDRALGNYGYTF
TRBD1	TRBV7-2	-	TRBJ1-2	TGTGCCAGCAGCCGGACAGGGTTTCACTATGGCTACACCTTC	CASSRTGFHYGYTF
-	TRBV6-5	-	TRBJ2-1	TGTGCCAGCCTCGGCGGGGCTCGTTACAATGAGCAGTTCTTC	CASLGGARYNEQFF
-	TRBV15	few	TRBJ1-2	TGTGCCACCAGCAGAGGGAAGGACACCCGATATGGCTACACCTTC	CATSRGKDTRYGYTF
TRBD1	TRBV6-1	-	TRBJ1-4	TGTGCCAGCAAAAAACAGGGGGCGCGAGAAAAACTGTTTTTT	CASKKQGAREKLFF
-	TRBV27	many	TRBJ2-2	TGTGCCAGCAATACGAACACCGGGGAGCTGTTTTTT	CASNTNTGELFF
TRBD2	TRBV28	many	TRBJ2-7	TGTGCCAGCAGTTTGTTAGGGCTAGCGGGATCGTACGAGCAGTACTTC	CASSLLGLAGSYEQYF
TRBD2	TRBV6-5	-	TRBJ2-2	TGTGCCAGCAGTCAGATCGGACTAGCGGGACCGGGTTCGAGGACCGGGGAGCTGTTTTTT	CASSQIGLAGPGSRTGELFF
TRBD2	TRBV14	-	TRBJ2-7	TGTGCCAGCAGCCAAGCGGCGGGGGGATACGAGCAGTACTTC	CASSQAAGGYEQYF
TRBD2	TRBV7-2	many	TRBJ2-1	TGTGCCAGCAGCCCCGGTAGCGGGACCGACAATGAGCAGTTCTTC	CASSPGSGTDNEQFF
-	TRBV6-1	many	TRBJ2-7	TGTGCCAGCAGACTAGGACTCGGCGAGCAGTACTTC	CASRLGLGEQYF
-	TRBV6-2/TRBV6-3	-	TRBJ2-7	TGTGCCAGCAGTTACCGCCGGGATTTCAACGAGCAGTACTTC	CASSYRRDFNEQYF
TRBD1	TRBV20-1	few	TRBJ1-6	TGCAGTGCTAGAGACCCGGGACAGGGTAATTCACCCCTCCACTTT	CSARDPGQGNSPLHF
-	TRBV9	-	TRBJ2-7	TGTGCCAGCAGCGCGGGAGCGGCTAGCTCCTACGAGCAGTACTTC	CASSAGAASSYEQYF
-	TRBV6-6	-	TRBJ1-2	TGTGCCAGCAGTTACTCTTCCCAGGGGCTGAGAGGCTACACCTTC	CASSYSSQGLRGYTF
-	TRBV20-1	-	TRBJ2-3	TGCAGTGCCTCAGGGGTCGAAGGTGATACGCAGTATTTT	CSASGVEGDTQYF
TRBD1	TRBV29-1	-	TRBJ2-1	TGCAGCGTTGAGGGTGATAGGGGGCCCTACAATGAGCAGTTCTTC	CSVEGDRGPYNEQFF
-	TRBV5-1	-	TRBJ2-3	TGCGCCAGCAGCGCGGGGGACATCACAGATACGCAGTATTTT	CASSAGDITDTQYF
-	TRBV7-8	-	TRBJ2-7	TGTGCCAGCACCCTGTTGAGCTCAGGGACCCGCTACGAGCAGTACTTC	CASTLLSSGTRYEQYF
-	TRBV28	few	TRBJ2-7	TGTGCCAGCAGTTTATCTGGATATCACTACGAGCAGTACTTC	CASSLSGYHYEQYF
TRBD2	TRBV7-2	many	TRBJ2-1	TGTGCCAGCAGCTTAGCACTCGGCGGGCTAGCGGGAGTTGAGCAGTTCTTC	CASSLALGGLAGVEQFF
-	TRBV28	many	TRBJ2-7	TGTGCCAGCCCTCCCGCTGGGGGGTCCTACGAGCAGTACTTC	CASPPAGGSYEQYF
TRBD2	TRBV5-1	few	TRBJ2-5	TGCGCCAGCAGCCAAGGACTAGGGGCCGGAGAGACCCAGTACTTC	CASSQGLGAGETQYF
-	TRBV3-1	-	TRBJ2-1	TGTGCCAGCAGCCAAGTGGGTAAGACAGGACATGAGCAGTTCTTC	CASSQVGKTGHEQFF
TRBD1	TRBV27	-	TRBJ1-1	TGTGCCAGCAGTTTAACGCCGACGGGACAGGACACTGAAGCTTTCTTT	CASSLTPTGQDTEAFF
-	TRBV2	-	TRBJ2-1	TGTGCCAGCAGCCTACAGGGTCTGAATGAGCAGTTCTTC	CASSLQGLNEQFF
-	TRBV6-6	many	TRBJ1-2	TGTGCCAGCAGTGTCCCGGACGGGGGTTCTGGCTACACCTTC	CASSVPDGGSGYTF
-	TRBV7-2	many	TRBJ2-5	TGTGCCAGCAGCCCGAATTCCGGGGGAGAGACCCAGTACTTC	CASSPNSGGETQYF
-	TRBV7-2	-	TRBJ2-1	TGTGCCAGCAGCTCTCGACTAGAGCCCTCAAGGGATGAGCAGTTCTTC	CASSSRLEPSRDEQFF
-	TRBV7-3	few	TRBJ2-3	TGTGCCAGCAGCTTCGCCCAAACAGATACGCAGTATTTT	CASSFAQTDTQYF
TRBD1	TRBV5-4	-	TRBJ1-1	TGTGCCAGCAGCGGACAGGGATCCACTGAAGCTTTCTTT	CASSGQGSTEAFF
-	TRBV24-1	many	TRBJ2-3	TGTGCCACCAGTTTAACGGACCCCACAGATACGCAGTATTTT	CATSLTDPTDTQYF
TRBD2	TRBV2	-	TRBJ2-1	TGTGCCAGCACTCCTAGCGGGAGCTCCTACAATGAGCAGTTCTTC	CASTPSGSSYNEQFF
-	TRBV20-1	-	TRBJ2-7	TGCAGTGCTAGAGATGGAGTCTACTCCTACGAGCAGTACTTC	CSARDGVYSYEQYF
TRBD2	TRBV4-2	few	TRBJ2-3	TGTGCCAGCAGCCAAGTTCGGCGGGAGGGGGATACGCAGTATTTT	CASSQVRREGDTQYF
-	TRBV29-1	-	TRBJ1-1	TGCAGCGTTGATGCCAGGGCCACTGAAGCTTTCTTT	CSVDARATEAFF
-	TRBV6-5	many	TRBJ2-7	TGTGCCAGCAGTTACTCGAGACGGGGCAGATCAGAGCAGTACTTC	CASSYSRRGRSEQYF
-	TRBV6-2/TRBV6-3	-	TRBJ2-3	TGTGCCAGCAGTTACTCCCCGACTGCCCGGGATACGCAGTATTTT	CASSYSPTARDTQYF
TRBD1	TRBV7-9	many	TRBJ2-6	TGTGCCAGCAGCACGCGGACAGGGTCCGACTCTGGGGCCAACGTCCTGACTTTC	CASSTRTGSDSGANVLTF
TRBD1	TRBV6-2/TRBV6-3	-	TRBJ2-7	TGTGCCAGCAGAACCCCGGGACAGAACGAGCAGTACTTC	CASRTPGQNEQYF
TRBD1	TRBV9	few	TRBJ1-2	TGTGCCAGCAGCTCCCACGGGACAGTCTATGGCTACACCTTC	CASSSHGTVYGYTF
-	TRBV20-1	few	TRBJ2-4	TGCAGTGCTTTCAAAAACATTCAGTACTTC	CSAFKNIQYF
-	TRBV7-2	many	TRBJ1-2	TGTGCCAGCAGCTTATATCACCCGGGACACGGCTACACCTTC	CASSLYHPGHGYTF
-	TRBV7-6	few	TRBJ2-7	TGTGCCAGCAGCTTAGGGGGAGGACAGTCCTACGAGCAGTACTTC	CASSLGGGQSYEQYF
-	TRBV6-5	-	TRBJ2-7	TGTGCCAGCAGACGGACAGAAACCTACGAGCAGTACTTC	CASRRTETYEQYF
-	TRBV4-1	few	TRBJ2-2	TGCGCCAGCAGCCCCCGGAGAGGGGACGTCACCGGGGAGCTGTTTTTT	CASSPRRGDVTGELFF
-	TRBV30	-	TRBJ2-1	TGTGCCTGGATTCAGGCCCAAGACAATGAGCAGTTCTTC	CAWIQAQDNEQFF